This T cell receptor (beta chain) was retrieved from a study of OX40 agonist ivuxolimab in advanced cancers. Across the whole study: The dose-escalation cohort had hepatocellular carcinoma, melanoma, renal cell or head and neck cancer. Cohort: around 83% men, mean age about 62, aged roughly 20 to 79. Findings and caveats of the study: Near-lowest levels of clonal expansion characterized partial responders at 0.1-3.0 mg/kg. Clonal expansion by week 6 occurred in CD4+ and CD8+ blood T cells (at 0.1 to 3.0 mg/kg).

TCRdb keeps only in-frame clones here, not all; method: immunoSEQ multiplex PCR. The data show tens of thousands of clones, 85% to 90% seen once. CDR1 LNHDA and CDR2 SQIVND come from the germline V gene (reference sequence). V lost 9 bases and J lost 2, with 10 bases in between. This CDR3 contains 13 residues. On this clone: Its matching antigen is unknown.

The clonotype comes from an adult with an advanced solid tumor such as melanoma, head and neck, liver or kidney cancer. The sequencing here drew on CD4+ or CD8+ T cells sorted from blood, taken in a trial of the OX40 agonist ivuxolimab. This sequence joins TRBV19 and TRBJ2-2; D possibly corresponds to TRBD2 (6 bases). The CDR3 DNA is TGTGCCAGCCGGGGAGGAAACACCGGGGAGCTGTTTTTT. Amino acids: CASRGGNTGELFF.